The 31 T cell receptor beta chains listed next were all sequenced from one sample in a study of T cells after yellow fever vaccination. TCRdb independently ran MiXCR on the 5' RACE reads; one entry per CDR3 protein. The repertoire has some 560,000 distinct CDR3 sequences, around a sixth of them found once; the top ten carry 17%. The sequencing here drew on PBMCs, taken about 5 days after the first yellow fever vaccination. The receptor set was obtained from a young man who received the YFV17D yellow fever vaccine.

In its sample, this clonotype was seen a few times. An end of the junction differs from the germline gene, which may be a read error. This chain uses TRBV7-9 with TRBJ2-2; D is ambiguous. Germline V gene sequence: CDR1 SEHNR, CDR2 FQNEAQ (reference sequence). The CDR3 has 11 amino acids. The CDR3 nucleotides are TGTGCCAGCAGGAACAACGGGGAGCTGTTTTTT. It is translated as CASRNNGELFF. The variable domain in full, completed from reference TRBV7-9 and TRBJ2-2, reads DTGVSQNPRHKITKRGQNVTFRCDPISEHNRLYWYRQTLGQGPEFLTYFQNEAQLEKSRLLSDRFSAERPKGSFSTLEIQRTEQGDSAMYLCASRNNGELFFGEGSRLTVL.

The V gene is TRBV27, the J gene TRBJ1-1, with 8 nucleotides matching TRBD1. This CDR3 is built from 13 residues. Losses at the gene ends were 9 bases for V and 4 bases for J; bases not matched to a gene: 7. The V gene's germline CDR1 is MNHEY and CDR2 SMNVEV (reference sequence). The CDR3, as DNA: TGTGCCAGAAGTAGCAGGGGGCTCACTGAAGCTTTCTTT. Translating gives CARSSRGLTEAFF.

In this sample, this clonotype turned up a few times. V usage is TRBV12-3 or TRBV12-4 and J usage is TRBJ2-3; TRBD1 aligns across 9 bases. V dropped 5 bases and J dropped 2; count of bases not matched to a gene: 5. The CDR3 loop spans 15 amino acids. For the CDR3, the DNA is TGTGCCAGCAGTCAGACAGGGGGGAACACAGATACGCAGTATTTT. Translated: CASSQTGGNTDTQYF.

This clonotype was recorded once. This chain links TRBV25-1 with TRBJ1-5; D possibly corresponds to TRBD1 (6 bases). In germline, CDR1 is MGHDK, CDR2 SYGVNS. The V and J ends lost 6 bases and 6 bases respectively, with 21 bases between them. The CDR3 has 16 amino acids. The CDR3 sequence is CASRSPGATEAQPQHF. Here the CDR3 DNA reads TGTGCCAGCAGATCTCCAGGGGCTACAGAGGCTCAGCCCCAGCATTTT.

The sample holds many counts of this clonotype. The chain is built from TRBV4-2 and TRBJ2-3; D not certain. Trimming pared 0 bases from V and 6 bases from J, leaving 4 bases between. Looked up from germline, CDR1 is LGHNA and CDR2 is YNFKEQ. The CDR3 covers 12 residues. The CDR3, as DNA: TGTGCCAGCAGCCAAGATCGGGATACGCAGTATTTT. It encodes CASSQDRDTQYF.

V is TRBV18 and J is TRBJ1-5; D not certain. CDR1 and CDR2 from the germline V gene are KGHSH and LQKENI. This CDR3 is 15 amino acids long. The V gene lost 1 base and the J gene lost 2 bases, with 9 bases spanning the gap. CDR3 DNA sequence: TGTGCCAGCTCACCACAGAAAATCGGCAATCAGCCCCAGCATTTT. This encodes CASSPQKIGNQPQHF.

The chain uses TRBV19 and TRBJ1-5; 7 bases are a match to TRBD1. V was clipped by 10 bases and J by 6 bases; unmatched bases: 9. Per germline, CDR1 LNHDA and CDR2 SQIVND (reference sequence). The CDR3 has 13 residues. DNA for the CDR3: TGTGCCACCCAGGGGGGGATCCCTCAGCCCCAGCATTTT. Translation: CATQGGIPQPQHF.

This clonotype was recorded a few times. The chain carries TRBV11-2 and TRBJ2-1, with 8 bases matching TRBD2. The CDR3 is made up of 16 amino acids. J gave up 9 bases and V 5 bases, and 15 bases lay outside the gene matches. The germline V gene has CDR1 SGHAT and CDR2 FQNNGV. CDR3 nucleotides: TGTGCCAGCAGCCCACACCATGGAGTCGGGGGGGCTGAGCAGTTCTTC. This sequence encodes CASSPHHGVGGAEQFF.

The sample holds a few counts of this clonotype. This chain joins TRBV7-9 and TRBJ2-1; no clear D gene. The ends were cut back, 3 bases at V and 4 bases at J, with 13 bases in the middle. The length of the CDR3 is 15 residues. Germline V gene sequence: CDR1 SEHNR, CDR2 FQNEAQ (reference sequence). This CDR3 reads CASSFGSPGYNEQFF. DNA for the CDR3: TGTGCCAGCAGCTTCGGGTCTCCTGGTTACAATGAGCAGTTCTTC.

This chain connects TRBV3-1 to TRBJ1-1; D gene unclear. Trimming removed 4 bases from V and 0 bases from J, with 9 bases in between. The CDR3 is 14 residues long. CDR1 and CDR2 from the germline V gene are LGHDT and YNNKEL (reference sequence). The CDR3 region is CASSRRVMNTEAFF. For the CDR3, the DNA is TGTGCCAGCAGCCGGCGAGTTATGAACACTGAAGCTTTCTTT.

This chain joins TRBV7-9 and TRBJ1-3; D is unclear. This CDR3 has 14 amino acids. Germline assignment: CDR1 SEHNR and CDR2 FQNEAQ (reference sequence). V was clipped by 2 bases and J by 9 bases, with 14 bases between them. The CDR3 loop is CASSLSRREGTIYF. CDR3 sequence (DNA): TGTGCCAGCAGCTTATCTCGGCGGGAGGGCACCATATATTTT.

The J gene is TRBJ2-6, the V gene TRBV20-1; 11 positions agree with TRBD1. J lost 1 base, V lost 5 bases, and 1 base had no gene match. CDR1 and CDR2 (germline): DFQATT, SNEGSKA (reference sequence). CDR3 length: 15 amino acids. The CDR3 region is CSAWDRGSGANVLTF. CDR3 DNA: TGCAGTGCTTGGGACAGGGGGTCTGGGGCCAACGTCCTGACTTTC.

J is TRBJ2-5 and V is TRBV7-9; D is tentatively TRBD1 or TRBD2 (5 bases each). There are 17 residues in the CDR3. The ends were cut back, 7 bases at V and 2 bases at J, with 23 bases in the middle. Per the germline V gene, CDR1 is SEHNR and CDR2 is FQNEAQ (reference sequence). CDR3: CASNEPGTAAGQETQYF. The DNA for the CDR3 is TGTGCCAGCAACGAGCCCGGGACCGCCGCAGGACAAGAGACCCAGTACTTC. Filled out from reference TRBV7-9 and TRBJ2-5, the complete variable domain reads DTGVSQNPRHKITKRGQNVTFRCDPISEHNRLYWYRQTLGQGPEFLTYFQNEAQLEKSRLLSDRFSAERPKGSFSTLEIQRTEQGDSAMYLCASNEPGTAAGQETQYFGPGTRLLVL.

This clonotype was counted only a few times. The chain has TRBV10-3 and TRBJ2-2; no clear D. This CDR3 spans 18 amino acids. V lost 7 bases and J 4 bases, leaving 25 bases between the germline ends. In germline, CDR1 is ENHRY, CDR2 SYGVKD. The CDR3 is CAITSGRVLSRLTGELFF. For the CDR3, the DNA is TGTGCCATCACCTCGGGTCGCGTCTTGTCTCGGCTCACCGGGGAGCTGTTTTTT.

The chain employs TRBV4-1 and TRBJ2-1, with unresolved D. V gave up 0 bases and J gave up 1 base, with 10 bases separating them. In germline, CDR1 is MGHRA, CDR2 YSYEKL. The CDR3 runs to 16 residues. The CDR3 sequence is CASSQEWLSSYNEQFF. The DNA of the CDR3 is TGCGCCAGCAGCCAAGAATGGCTATCATCCTACAATGAGCAGTTCTTC.

This clonotype appeared a single time. V and J are TRBV7-2 and TRBJ1-2; a weak D match, TRBD1 (5 bases). Trimming removed 2 bases at V and 6 bases at J, with 13 bases between. The V gene's germline CDR1 is SGHTA and CDR2 FQGNSA. The CDR3 runs 14 residues. The CDR3 protein is CASSLFGMTDGYTF. CDR3 nucleotide sequence: TGTGCCAGCAGCTTATTCGGAATGACAGATGGCTACACCTTC.

J is TRBJ2-2 and V is TRBV2; a weak D match, TRBD1 (7 bases). Germline V gene sequence: CDR1 SNHLY, CDR2 FYNNEI. The CDR3 runs 14 residues. V lost 3 bases, J lost 7 bases, and 12 bases lay in between. In DNA form, the CDR3 reads TGTGCCAGCAGTGAGGAGGGGGCGGTCGGGGAGCTGTTTTTT. Amino acid sequence: CASSEEGAVGELFF.

This clonotype was seen a few times. This chain uses TRBV7-9 with TRBJ2-3; 7 bases are a match to TRBD2. In germline, CDR1 is SEHNR, CDR2 FQNEAQ (reference sequence). This CDR3 spans 15 amino acids. V lost 4 bases, J lost 4 bases, and 8 bases stayed unmatched. The CDR3 reads CASSYARGVPDTQYF. Written as DNA, the CDR3 is TGTGCCAGCAGCTACGCTCGGGGGGTTCCAGATACGCAGTATTTT.

This clonotype was detected only a few times. The rearrangement links TRBV2 to TRBJ2-5; D might be TRBD2 (6 bases). This CDR3 region has 15 residues. V lost 5 bases, J lost 4 bases, and 17 bases lay in between. From germline, CDR1 is SNHLY and CDR2 FYNNEI. CDR3 coding DNA: TGTGCCAGCAGTCCCCTCGGGATGCGGGGAGAGACCCAGTACTTC. Its translation is CASSPLGMRGETQYF.

At least ten counts were recorded for this clonotype. The chain carries TRBV5-6 and TRBJ2-2, with TRBD2 as a possible D gene (6 bases). The V gene's germline CDR1 is SGHDT and CDR2 YYEEEE. CDR3 length: 16 amino acids. The germline V and J ends were trimmed by 3 bases and 4 bases, with 16 bases remaining between them. In DNA form, the CDR3 reads TGTGCCAGCAGCTGGGGGTCGGCGGGGACCACCGGGGAGCTGTTTTTT. It is translated as CASSWGSAGTTGELFF.

The V call is TRBV6-6, the J call TRBJ1-3, with D hard to call. V was trimmed by 7 bases and J by 10 bases, leaving 11 bases between them. Germline CDR1 and CDR2: MNHNY and SVGAGI (reference sequence). The CDR3 is 11 amino acids. Here the CDR3 reads CASTDDLTIYF. CDR3 coding DNA: TGTGCCAGCACCGATGACCTAACCATATATTTT.

V is TRBV5-1 and J is TRBJ2-1; the match to TRBD2 covers 12 bases. The CDR3 has 18 amino acids. CDR1 is SGHRS, CDR2 YFSETQ, per germline. With V trimmed by 4 bases and J by 9 bases, 17 bases remained unmatched. In nucleotides, the CDR3 is TGCGCCAGCAGCATCCAAAACCCGGGACTAGCGGGTTTGGGTGAGCAGTTCTTC. Translation: CASSIQNPGLAGLGEQFF.

The chain combines TRBV6-5 with TRBJ1-6; D remains unclear. With 1 base removed from V and 8 bases from J, the gap between germline ends came to 15 bases. CDR3 length equals 16 residues. The germline CDR1 and CDR2 sequences are MNHEY and SVGAGI. The CDR3 is CASSYFIGGLHSPLHF. The DNA for the CDR3 is TGTGCCAGCAGTTACTTTATTGGAGGTCTCCATTCACCCCTCCACTTT.

This clonotype appeared a few times. This rearrangement joins TRBV6-5 to TRBJ2-5; TRBD2 matches 9 bases. Losses at the gene ends were 2 bases for V and 5 bases for J; bases not matched to a gene: 6. This CDR3 has 15 residues. The germline CDR1 and CDR2 sequences are MNHEY and SVGAGI. The CDR3 loop reads CASSYGASGVETQYF. CDR3 DNA sequence: TGTGCCAGCAGTTACGGGGCTAGCGGGGTGGAGACCCAGTACTTC.

This clonotype was counted ten times or more. The chain combines TRBV7-9 with TRBJ2-1; TRBD1 agrees at 11 bases. V lost 1 base and J lost 5; bases outside the gene matches: 4. CDR3 length: 16 residues. Germline lookup yields CDR1 SEHNR and CDR2 FQNEAQ (reference sequence). CDR3 in amino acids: CASSLVWTGGHNEQFF. The CDR3 coding sequence is TGTGCCAGCAGCTTAGTGTGGACAGGGGGCCACAATGAGCAGTTCTTC.

This clonotype was picked up one time. The chain is built from TRBV12-3 or TRBV12-4 and TRBJ1-4, with D unclear. The length of the CDR3 is 12 residues. V was trimmed by 3 bases and J by 16 bases, leaving 15 bases between them. CDR3 nucleotide sequence: TGTGCCAGCAGTTTCGAGTTCGGCAGTAGGTTTTTT. Amino acid sequence: CASSFEFGSRFF.

There are a few counts of this clonotype. The chain is built from TRBV6-2 or TRBV6-3 and TRBJ2-7; perhaps TRBD1 as D (6 bases). This CDR3 has 14 residues. Germline V gives CDR1 MNHEY, CDR2 SVGEGT. V gave up 2 bases and J gave up 4 bases, with 12 bases separating them. CDR3 DNA sequence: TGTGCCAGCAGTTACAACCGGGACAAATACGAGCAGTACTTC. It translates to CASSYNRDKYEQYF.

This clonotype was observed a few times. The CDR3 here is CAISDNMFAGTGQKVDGYTF. CDR3 in DNA: TGTGCCATCAGTGATAATATGTTTGCAGGGACAGGTCAAAAAGTGGATGGCTACACCTTC. V gene TRBV10-3 combines with J gene TRBJ1-2; 8 bases fit TRBD1. The CDR3 has 20 residues. The germline V gene has CDR1 ENHRY and CDR2 SYGVKD. V shed 3 bases, J shed 6 bases, and the junction held 24 bases outside the gene matches.

This clonotype was picked up a small number of times. CDR3 protein: CASSLSPIIPGHQNTEAFF. CDR3 nucleotide sequence: TGTGCCAGCAGCTTGTCCCCTATAATACCTGGACACCAGAACACTGAAGCTTTCTTT. The gene calls are TRBV5-6 and TRBJ1-1; weak D call: TRBD1 (5 bases). Germline V lookup: CDR1 SGHDT, CDR2 YYEEEE. Trimming stripped 1 base from V and 1 base from J, with 23 bases between. The CDR3 is made up of 19 amino acids.

The CDR3 bases are TGTGCCAGCAGCCGAGGCGGCAGAAGGGGCTCGGACGGGGAGCTGTTTTTT. It is translated as CASSRGGRRGSDGELFF. The chain joins TRBV14 to TRBJ2-2; maybe TRBD1 (5 bases). There are 17 residues in the CDR3. Trimming cost V 4 bases and J 7 bases, with 22 bases left between them. Per the germline V gene, CDR1 is SGHDN and CDR2 is FVKESK.

The V and J genes are TRBV4-1 and TRBJ1-3, with unresolved D. The CDR3 covers 12 residues. In germline, CDR1 is MGHRA, CDR2 YSYEKL. V lost 4 bases and J 2 bases, leaving 3 bases between the germline ends. The CDR3 here is CASSRPGNTIYF. The CDR3 DNA sequence: TGCGCCAGCAGCCGCCCTGGAAACACCATATATTTT.